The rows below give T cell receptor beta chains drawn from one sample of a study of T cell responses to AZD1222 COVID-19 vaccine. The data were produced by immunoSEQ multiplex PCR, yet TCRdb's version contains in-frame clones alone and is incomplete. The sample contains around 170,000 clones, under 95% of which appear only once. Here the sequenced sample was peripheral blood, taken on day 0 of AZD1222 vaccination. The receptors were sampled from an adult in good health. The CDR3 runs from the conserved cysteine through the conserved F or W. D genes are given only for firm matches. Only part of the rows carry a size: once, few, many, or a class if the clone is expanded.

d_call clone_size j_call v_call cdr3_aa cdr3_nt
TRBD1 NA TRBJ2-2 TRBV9 CASSPNRGQGTGELFF TGTGCCAGCAGCCCCAACAGGGGGCAGGGCACCGGGGAGCTGTTTTTT
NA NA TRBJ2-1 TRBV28 CASSFSTGALYEQFF TGTGCCAGCAGTTTTTCGACGGGAGCTTTGTATGAGCAGTTCTTC
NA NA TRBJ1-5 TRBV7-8 CASSLRASGNQPQHF TGTGCCAGCAGCTTGAGGGCGTCGGGCAATCAGCCCCAGCATTTT
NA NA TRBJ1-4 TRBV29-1 CSPSKGRGTNEKLFF TGCAGCCCCTCCAAGGGGAGGGGAACTAATGAAAAACTGTTTTTT
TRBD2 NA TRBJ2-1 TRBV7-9 CASSLLAGGPQEQFF TGTGCCAGCAGCTTGCTAGCGGGGGGCCCTCAGGAGCAGTTCTTC
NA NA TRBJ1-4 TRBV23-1 CASSRRTYAREKLFF TGCGCCAGCAGTCGTCGGACTTACGCGAGAGAAAAACTGTTTTTT
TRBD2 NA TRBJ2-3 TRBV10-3 CAISESGTRTDTQYF TGTGCCATCAGTGAGTCTGGGACTAGAACAGATACGCAGTATTTT
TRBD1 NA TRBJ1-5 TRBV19 CASSIEGGASSQPQHF TGTGCCAGTAGTATAGAAGGGGGCGCAAGCAGTCAGCCCCAGCATTTT
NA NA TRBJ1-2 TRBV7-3 CASTLRGDTYGYTF TGTGCCAGCACCTTGAGAGGAGACACCTATGGCTACACCTTC
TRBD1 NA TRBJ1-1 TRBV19 CASTIPGQRMNTEAFF TGTGCCAGTACCATACCGGGACAGAGAATGAACACTGAAGCTTTCTTT
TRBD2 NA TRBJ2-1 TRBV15 CATSREAGGLNEQFF TGTGCCACCAGCAGAGAGGCGGGGGGGCTAAATGAGCAGTTCTTC
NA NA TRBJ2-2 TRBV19 CASSPRAAGELFF TGTGCCAGTAGTCCTCGGGCCGCCGGGGAGCTGTTTTTT
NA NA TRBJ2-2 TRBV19 CASTQTPGELFF TGTGCCAGTACCCAAACACCCGGGGAGCTGTTTTTT
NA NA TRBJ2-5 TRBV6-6 CASSYGWEETQYF TGTGCCAGCAGTTACGGGTGGGAAGAGACCCAGTACTTC
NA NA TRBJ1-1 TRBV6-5 CASTATANTEAFF TGTGCCAGCACCGCGACAGCTAACACTGAAGCTTTCTTT
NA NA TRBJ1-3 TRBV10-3 CAISESRSGNTIYF TGTGCCATCAGTGAGTCCCGCTCTGGAAACACCATATATTTT
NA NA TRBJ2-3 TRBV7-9 CASSLALPSTDTQYF TGTGCCAGCAGCTTAGCACTCCCTAGCACAGATACGCAGTATTTT
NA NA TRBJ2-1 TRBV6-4 CASSVRAHNEQFF TGTGCCAGCAGTGTTCGGGCCCACAATGAGCAGTTCTTC
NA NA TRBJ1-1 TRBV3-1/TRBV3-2 CASSQAGDTEAFF TGTGCCAGCAGCCAAGCAGGGGACACTGAAGCTTTCTTT
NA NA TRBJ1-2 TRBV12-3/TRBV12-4 CASSPGRGYGYTF TGTGCCAGCAGCCCCGGAAGAGGCTATGGCTACACCTTC
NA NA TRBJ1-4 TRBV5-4 CASSSINEKLFF TGTGCCAGCAGCTCAATTAATGAAAAACTGTTTTTT
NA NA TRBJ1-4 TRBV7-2 CASSLRRGIEKLFF TGTGCCAGCAGCCTGCGACGGGGGATTGAAAAACTGTTTTTT
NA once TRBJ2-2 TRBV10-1 CASRVGQSVDTGELFF TGCGCCAGCAGAGTCGGACAGTCCGTAGACACCGGGGAGCTGTTTTTT
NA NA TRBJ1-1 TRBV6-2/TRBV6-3 CASSQRYREVNTEAFF TGTGCCAGCAGCCAGAGGTACAGGGAGGTAAACACTGAAGCTTTCTTT
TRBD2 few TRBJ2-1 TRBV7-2 CASSSGLAGQSSYNEQFF TGTGCCAGCAGCTCCGGACTAGCGGGGCAGAGCTCCTACAATGAGCAGTTCTTC
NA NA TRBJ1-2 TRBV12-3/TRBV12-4 CASSLVGYGYTF TGTGCCAGCAGTTTAGTGGGGTATGGCTACACCTTC